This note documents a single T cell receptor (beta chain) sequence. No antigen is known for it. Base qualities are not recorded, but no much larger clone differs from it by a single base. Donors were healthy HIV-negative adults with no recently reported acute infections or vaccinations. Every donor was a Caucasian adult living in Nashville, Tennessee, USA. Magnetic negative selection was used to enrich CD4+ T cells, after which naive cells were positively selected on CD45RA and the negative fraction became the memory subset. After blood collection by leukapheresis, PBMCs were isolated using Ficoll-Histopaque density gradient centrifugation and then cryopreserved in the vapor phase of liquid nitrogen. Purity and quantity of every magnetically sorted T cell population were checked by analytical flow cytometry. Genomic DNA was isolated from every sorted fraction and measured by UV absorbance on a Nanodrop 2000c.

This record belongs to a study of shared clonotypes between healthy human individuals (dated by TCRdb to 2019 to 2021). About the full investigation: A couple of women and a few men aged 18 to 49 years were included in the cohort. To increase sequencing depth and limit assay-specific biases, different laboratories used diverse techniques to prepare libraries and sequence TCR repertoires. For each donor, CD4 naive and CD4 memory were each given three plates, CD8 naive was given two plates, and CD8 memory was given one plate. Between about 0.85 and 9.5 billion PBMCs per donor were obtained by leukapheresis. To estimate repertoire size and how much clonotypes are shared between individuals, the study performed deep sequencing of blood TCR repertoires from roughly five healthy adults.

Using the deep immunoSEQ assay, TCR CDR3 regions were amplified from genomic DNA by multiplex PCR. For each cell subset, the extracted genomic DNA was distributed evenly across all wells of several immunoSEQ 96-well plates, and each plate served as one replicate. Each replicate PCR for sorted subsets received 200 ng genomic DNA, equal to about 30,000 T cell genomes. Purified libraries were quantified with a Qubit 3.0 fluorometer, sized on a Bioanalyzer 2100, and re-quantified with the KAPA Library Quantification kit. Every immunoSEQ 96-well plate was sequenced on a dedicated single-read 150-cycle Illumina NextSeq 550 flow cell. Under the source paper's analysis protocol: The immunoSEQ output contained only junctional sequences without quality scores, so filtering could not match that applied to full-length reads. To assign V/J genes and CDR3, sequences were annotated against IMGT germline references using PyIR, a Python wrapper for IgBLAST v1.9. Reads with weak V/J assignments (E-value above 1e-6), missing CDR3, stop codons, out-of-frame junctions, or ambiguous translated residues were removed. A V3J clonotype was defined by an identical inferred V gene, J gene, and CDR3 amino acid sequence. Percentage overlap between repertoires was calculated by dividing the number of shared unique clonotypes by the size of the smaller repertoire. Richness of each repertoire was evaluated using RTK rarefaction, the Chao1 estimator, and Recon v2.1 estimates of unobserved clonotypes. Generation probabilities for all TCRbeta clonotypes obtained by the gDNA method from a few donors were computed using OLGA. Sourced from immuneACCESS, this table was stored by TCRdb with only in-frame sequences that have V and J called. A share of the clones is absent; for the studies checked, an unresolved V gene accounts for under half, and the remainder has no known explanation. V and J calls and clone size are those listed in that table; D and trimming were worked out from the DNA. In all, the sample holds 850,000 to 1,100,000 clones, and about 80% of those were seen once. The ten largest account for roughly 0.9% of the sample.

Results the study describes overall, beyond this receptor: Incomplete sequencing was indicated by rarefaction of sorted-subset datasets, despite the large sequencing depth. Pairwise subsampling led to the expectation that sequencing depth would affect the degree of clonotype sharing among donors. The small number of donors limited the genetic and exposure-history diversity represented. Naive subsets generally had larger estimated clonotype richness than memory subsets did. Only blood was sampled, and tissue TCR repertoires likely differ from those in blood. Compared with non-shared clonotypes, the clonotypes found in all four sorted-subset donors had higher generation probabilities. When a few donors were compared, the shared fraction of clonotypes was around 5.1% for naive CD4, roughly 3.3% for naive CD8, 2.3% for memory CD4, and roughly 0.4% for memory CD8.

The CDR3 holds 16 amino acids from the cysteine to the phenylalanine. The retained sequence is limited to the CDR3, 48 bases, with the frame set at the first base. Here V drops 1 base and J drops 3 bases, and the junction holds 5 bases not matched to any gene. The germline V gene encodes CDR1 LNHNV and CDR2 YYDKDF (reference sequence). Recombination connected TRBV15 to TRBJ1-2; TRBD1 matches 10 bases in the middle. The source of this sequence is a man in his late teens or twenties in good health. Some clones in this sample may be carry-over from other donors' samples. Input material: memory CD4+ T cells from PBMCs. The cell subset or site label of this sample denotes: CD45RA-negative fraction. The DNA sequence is TGTGCCACCAGCAGAGGGACGGACAGGGGGGACTATGGCTACACCTTC. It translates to CATSRGTDRGDYGYTF.